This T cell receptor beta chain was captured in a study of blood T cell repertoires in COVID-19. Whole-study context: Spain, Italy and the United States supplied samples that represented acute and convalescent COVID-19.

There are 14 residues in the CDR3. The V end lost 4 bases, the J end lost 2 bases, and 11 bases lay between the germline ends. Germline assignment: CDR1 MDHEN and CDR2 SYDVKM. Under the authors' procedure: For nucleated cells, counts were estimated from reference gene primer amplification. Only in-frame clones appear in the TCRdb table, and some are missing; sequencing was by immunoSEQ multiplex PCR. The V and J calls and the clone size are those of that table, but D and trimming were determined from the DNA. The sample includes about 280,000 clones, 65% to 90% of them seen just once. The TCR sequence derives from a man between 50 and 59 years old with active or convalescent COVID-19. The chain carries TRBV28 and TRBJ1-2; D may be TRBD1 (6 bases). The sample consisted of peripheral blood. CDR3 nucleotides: TGTGCCAGCAGTTCAGGGGATGCCAACTATGGCTACACCTTC. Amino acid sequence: CASSSGDANYGYTF.